This TCR beta chain was retrieved from a study of blood T cell repertoires in COVID-19. Study in general: Material from acute and convalescent COVID-19 was sourced from the United States, Italy and Spain. PBMCs, B-cell-depleted T cells, or T cells provided the cDNA or gDNA that made up the material.

Original data processing: Reference gene primer amplification in the assay estimated nucleated cell counts. Here immunoSEQ multiplex PCR was the method, and the copy in TCRdb shows in-frame clones only, minus some. Clone size and the V and J calls come from that table; the DNA yielded D and trimming. The sample has more than 95,000 clones, more than 70% seen once. The germline gives CDR1 MGHDK, CDR2 SYGVNS. Trimming removed 7 bases at V and 5 bases at J, with 19 bases between. The CDR3 has 15 amino acids. This receptor was identified in a human donor in a cohort sampled during active COVID-19. Sequenced material: peripheral blood. V gene TRBV25-1 combines with J gene TRBJ2-3; TRBD1 might be the D (6 bases). The CDR3 region has the DNA TGTGCCAGCACCGAAAGTGGGCAGGGGAGAGATACGCAGTATTTT. Translated: CASTESGQGRDTQYF.